One sample yielded the 17 T cell receptor beta chains listed below, sequenced in a study of T cell changes during pregnancy in multiple sclerosis. Here immunoSEQ multiplex PCR was the method, and the copy in TCRdb shows in-frame clones only, minus some. The table has 35,000 or so clones, 85% to 95% seen once. The starting material was CD4+ T cells from peripheral blood mononuclear cells, obtained in the first trimester of pregnancy. These receptors all come from a female donor with multiple sclerosis, enrolled in a pregnancy study.

With respect to this clone: Other DNA sequences in this specimen translate into the identical CDR3. The CDR3 nucleotides read TGTGCCAGCAGTTACTCCCGACAAGGGAACACTGAAGCTTTCTTT. It encodes CASSYSRQGNTEAFF. The chain recombines TRBV6-5 with TRBJ1-1; no clear D. CDR1 is MNHEY, CDR2 SVGAGI, per germline. Trimming left V 0 bases short and J 1 base short, with 9 bases between. The CDR3 runs 15 residues.

The chain links TRBV5-4 to TRBJ2-6, with D possibly matching TRBD1 (6 bases). Trimming pared 4 bases from V and 0 bases from J, leaving 8 bases between. This CDR3 is built from 15 residues. Germline V lookup: CDR1 SGHNT, CDR2 YYREEE (reference sequence). The CDR3 nucleotides are TGTGCCAGCAGCCAGGACAGCTCTGGGGCCAACGTCCTGACTTTC. Amino acid sequence: CASSQDSSGANVLTF.

This clone was seen once. This chain connects TRBV11-3 to TRBJ2-1; maybe TRBD2 (7 bases). V dropped 3 bases and J dropped 8 bases, with 14 bases sitting between them. The germline CDR1 and CDR2 sequences are SGHNT and YENEEA. The CDR3 extends over 14 amino acids. CDR3 sequence reads: CASSFDGGGHEQFF. CDR3 sequence (DNA): TGTGCCAGCAGCTTTGACGGCGGGGGCCATGAGCAGTTCTTC. Combining the CDR3 with reference TRBV11-3 and TRBJ2-1 gives the whole variable domain EAGVVQSPRYKIIEKKQPVAFWCNPISGHNTLYWYLQNLGQGPELLIRYENEEAVDDSQLPKDRFSAERLKGVDSTLKIQPAELGDSAVYLCASSFDGGGHEQFFGPGTRLTVL.

The gene calls are TRBV2 and TRBJ2-4; the match to TRBD1 covers 9 bases. Germline V CDR1 and CDR2: SNHLY, FYNNEI. V gave up 5 bases and J gave up 13 bases; unmatched junction bases: 3. The CDR3 is 11 amino acids. CDR3 amino acids: CASSRTGVQYF. For the CDR3, the DNA is TGTGCCAGCAGTCGGACAGGGGTCCAGTACTTC.

This chain connects TRBV5-4 to TRBJ1-3; D is unclear. This CDR3 is 18 amino acids long. V lost 4 bases, J lost 0 bases, and 20 bases lay in between. Germline CDR1 and CDR2: SGHNT and YYREEE (reference sequence). CDR3 DNA: TGTGCCAGCAGCCCGGCCCCTGGACTGTCGATCTCTGGAAACACCATATATTTT. Residues: CASSPAPGLSISGNTIYF. Supplemented by reference TRBV5-4 and TRBJ1-3, the full variable domain reads ETGVTQSPTHLIKTRGQQVTLRCSSQSGHNTVSWYQQALGQGPQFIFQYYREEENGRGNFPPRFSGLQFPNYSSELNVNALELDDSALYLCASSPAPGLSISGNTIYFGEGSWLTVV.

The V and J genes are TRBV6-1 and TRBJ1-4; perhaps TRBD1 as D (5 bases). Trimming took off 1 base at V and 3 bases at J, with 15 bases between the two ends. The CDR3 consists of 17 residues. Germline assignment: CDR1 MNHNS and CDR2 SASEGT. For the CDR3, the DNA is TGTGCCAGCAGTGAAGATAGGTGGAGGGGCTCTAATGAAAAACTGTTTTTT. This translates into CASSEDRWRGSNEKLFF.

The chain is built from TRBV11-3 and TRBJ1-3; no reliable D call. The V end was cut by 3 bases, the J end by 2 bases, with 8 bases between. Looked up from germline, CDR1 is SGHNT and CDR2 is YENEEA. There are 14 residues in the CDR3. The CDR3 sequence is CASSFGRTGNTIYF. CDR3 sequence (DNA): TGTGCCAGCAGCTTCGGCAGGACTGGAAACACCATATATTTT.

This sequence joins TRBV27 and TRBJ1-2, with a possible D match to TRBD1 (6 bases). This CDR3 comprises 14 residues. V lost 5 bases and J 2 bases, leaving 12 bases between the germline ends. Germline V CDR1 and CDR2: MNHEY, SMNVEV (reference sequence). The CDR3 bases are TGTGCCAGCAGTCCCCTGGACAGAAACTATGGCTACACCTTC. The encoded protein is CASSPLDRNYGYTF.

This CDR3 is CASSQQGTEAFF. CDR3 sequence (DNA): TGTGCCAGCAGTCAACAGGGAACTGAAGCTTTCTTT. The chain links TRBV7-9 to TRBJ1-1, with D possibly TRBD1 on 6 matching bases. This CDR3 comprises 12 residues. V was cut by 6 bases and J by 5 bases, with 10 bases left in between. Germline assignment: CDR1 SEHNR and CDR2 FQNEAQ (reference sequence).

The rearrangement uses TRBV5-5 and TRBJ2-3; 8 positions agree with TRBD1. CDR3 size: 16 residues. Germline V gene sequence: CDR1 SGHKS, CDR2 YYEKEE (reference sequence). With 0 bases clipped from V and 2 bases from J, the junction kept 5 bases outside the gene matches. This chain's CDR3 is CASSLGQGANTDTQYF. The CDR3, as DNA: TGTGCCAGCAGCTTGGGGCAGGGGGCGAACACAGATACGCAGTATTTT.

The V and J genes are TRBV28 and TRBJ2-3, with D unclear. CDR3 length equals 16 residues. V dropped 2 bases and J dropped 1 base, with 13 bases sitting between them. Germline V gene lookup returns CDR1 MDHEN and CDR2 SYDVKM. CDR3 nucleotide sequence: TGTGCCAGCAGTTTAAGGCCCCGCGCGGGCACAGATACGCAGTATTTT. Translating gives CASSLRPRAGTDTQYF.

The rearrangement uses TRBV10-1 and TRBJ2-7; 13 positions match TRBD2. The CDR3 runs to 17 residues. The germline gives CDR1 WNHNN, CDR2 SYGVQD (reference sequence). With V trimmed by 9 bases and J by 5 bases, 16 bases remained unmatched. CDR3: CASHKRLAGGKAHEQYF. The CDR3 DNA is TGCGCCAGTCATAAGAGACTAGCGGGGGGTAAGGCCCACGAGCAGTACTTC.

This chain links TRBV5-4 with TRBJ2-5; TRBD2 agrees at 13 bases. Germline V lookup: CDR1 SGHNT, CDR2 YYREEE (reference sequence). With V trimmed by 1 base and J by 2 bases, 8 bases remained unmatched. The CDR3 is made up of 18 amino acids. CDR3 DNA sequence: TGTGCCAGCAGCTTGCCGGGACGGGGACTAGCGGGACAAGAGACCCAGTACTTC. Amino acid sequence: CASSLPGRGLAGQETQYF.

This chain links TRBV6-5 with TRBJ1-2; a weak D match, TRBD1 (5 bases). The CDR3 spans 14 residues. CDR1 and CDR2 (germline): MNHEY, SVGAGI. V was pared by 0 bases and J by 8 bases, with 13 bases between. Here the CDR3 reads CASSYSGRGEGYTF. CDR3 nucleotide sequence: TGTGCCAGCAGTTACTCGGGGAGGGGAGAGGGCTACACCTTC.

The chain links TRBV11-3 to TRBJ2-1; TRBD2 agrees at 7 bases. Trimming at V came to 5 bases and at J to 4 bases, leaving 8 bases not matched to a gene. The CDR3 sequence is 15 residues long. Germline V gene lookup returns CDR1 SGHNT and CDR2 YENEEA. The DNA of the CDR3 is TGTGCCAGCAGCCACCCGGGAGGTACTTACAATGAGCAGTTCTTC. Encoded protein: CASSHPGGTYNEQFF.

The chain uses TRBV5-1 and TRBJ1-1, with D uncertain. CDR1 is SGHRS and CDR2 is YFSETQ in the germline V gene. CDR3 length: 15 amino acids. V was clipped by 4 bases and J by 7 bases, with 20 bases between them. The CDR3 region has the DNA TGCGCCAGCAGCCTGGAGAGTGCCATCTCTAATGAAGCTTTCTTT. This encodes CASSLESAISNEAFF.

The gene calls are TRBV7-9 and TRBJ2-1; 8 bases are shared with TRBD2. This CDR3 comprises 19 residues. After removal of 5 bases from V and 0 bases from J, the junction contained 15 bases not matched to a gene. Germline CDR1 is SEHNR and CDR2 is FQNEAQ (reference sequence). This chain's CDR3 is CASSPKKAGDLSSYNEQFF. The CDR3 coding sequence is TGTGCCAGCAGCCCAAAGAAAGCGGGGGATCTTAGCTCCTACAATGAGCAGTTCTTC. Together with reference TRBV7-9 and TRBJ2-1, the CDR3 gives the full variable domain: DTGVSQNPRHKITKRGQNVTFRCDPISEHNRLYWYRQTLGQGPEFLTYFQNEAQLEKSRLLSDRFSAERPKGSFSTLEIQRTEQGDSAMYLCASSPKKAGDLSSYNEQFFGPGTRLTVL.